This T cell receptor (beta chain) was sequenced in a study of blood T cell repertoires in COVID-19. Study details: The United States, Italy and Spain provided the acute and convalescent COVID-19 samples.

As processed by the authors: Reference gene primer amplification gave estimated nucleated cell counts. Produced via immunoSEQ multiplex PCR; TCRdb's table is partial and in-frame only. D and trimming come from the DNA, and the V and J calls and clone size come from that table. The profile shows 150,000 to 200,000 clones, about 86% of them singletons. This clone came up once. The germline gives CDR1 MNHNY, CDR2 SVGAGI (reference sequence). V shed 6 bases and J 0 bases; nucleotides not matched to a gene: 4. CDR3 length: 15 amino acids. The chain carries TRBV6-6 and TRBJ1-3; TRBD1 aligns across 8 bases. Material for sequencing was peripheral blood. The TCR comes from a woman between 25 and 40 years old with active or convalescent COVID-19. CDR3 coding DNA: TGTGCCAGCAGGCGGACAGGGCTCTCTGGAAACACCATATATTTT. The encoded protein is CASRRTGLSGNTIYF.